This T cell receptor beta chain was profiled in a study of blood T cell repertoires in COVID-19. At the level of the study: Material from acute and convalescent COVID-19 was sourced from the United States, Italy and Spain. T cells, B-cell-depleted T cells, or PBMCs provided the cDNA or gDNA that served as material.

Trimming left V 4 bases short and J 6 bases short, with 25 bases between. The CDR3 extends over 17 amino acids. Germline V gene lookup returns CDR1 SGDLS and CDR2 YYNGEE. Authors' data handling: Reference gene primer amplification yielded estimated nucleated cell counts. Libraries were prepared by immunoSEQ multiplex PCR; TCRdb keeps only in-frame clonotypes and omits some of them. V, J and clone size are taken as reported in that table, and D and trimming were inferred from the DNA itself. The sample lists just over 250,000 clones, around nine tenths occurring once. This chain connects TRBV9 to TRBJ1-2; a possible D gene is TRBD1 (5 bases). Sequenced: peripheral blood. This TCR was recovered from a man aged 40-55 years who had recovered from COVID-19. The CDR3 coding sequence is TGTGCCAGCAGCCACCCCGGGGGGATTCCCGAGCCTAATGGCTACACCTTC. It is translated as CASSHPGGIPEPNGYTF. The variable domain in full, completed from reference TRBV9 and TRBJ1-2, reads DSGVTQTPKHLITATGQRVTLRCSPRSGDLSVYWYQQSLDQGLQFLIQYYNGEERAKGNILERFSAQQFPDLHSELNLSSLELGDSALYFCASSHPGGIPEPNGYTFGSGTRLTVV.